This T cell receptor beta chain is from a study of T cells expressing NK-cell markers. Study as a whole: The study sequenced eight donors, seven HCMV-seropositive and one seronegative. Study-wide results and limits: Dominant NKG2C+ clonotypes accounted for 1.0-7.0% of CD8+ T cells in more than five donors.

A note on this clonotype: Its specificity is not known.

TCRdb reprocessed the 5' RACE reads and reports one entry per CDR3 protein, with no DNA. Found here are about 150,000 distinct CDR3 sequences; the top ten clones hold approximately 12%. Germline V CDR1 and CDR2: DFQATT, SNEGSKA (reference sequence). The CDR3 is 14 residues long. The receptor was isolated from a man between 18 and 29 years old in good health. Input material: blood T cells: a sorted CD56 or NKG2C T cell subset, CD4+ or CD8+ T cells, or bulk PBMC T cells (not recorded which). The chain couples TRBV20-1 to TRBJ2-1; as DNA is missing, the TRBD2 call by TCRdb cannot be tested. CDR3 in amino acids: CSAPLLAGSDEQFF.